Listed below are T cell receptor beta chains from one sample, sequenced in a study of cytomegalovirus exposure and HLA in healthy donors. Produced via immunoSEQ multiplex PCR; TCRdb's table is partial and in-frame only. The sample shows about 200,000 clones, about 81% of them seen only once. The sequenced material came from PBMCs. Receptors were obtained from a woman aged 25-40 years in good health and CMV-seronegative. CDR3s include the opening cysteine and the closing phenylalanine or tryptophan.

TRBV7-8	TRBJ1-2	CASSLSRDRGRGIYGYTF
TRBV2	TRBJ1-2	CASSGHTYGYTF
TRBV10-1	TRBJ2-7	CASSRQGSYEQYF
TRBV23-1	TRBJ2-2	CASSPSRGHQKSNTGELFF
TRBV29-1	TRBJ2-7	CSVERSSYEQYF
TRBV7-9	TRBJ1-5	CASSLDRLNQPQHF
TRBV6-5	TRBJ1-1	CASSSEMNTEAFF
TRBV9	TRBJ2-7	CASSVAHLVRNRDRLLSSYEQYF
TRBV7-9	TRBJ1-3	CASRQLSSGNTIYF
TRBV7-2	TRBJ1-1	CASSLVRSYTEAFF
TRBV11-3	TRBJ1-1	CASSLGAAEAFF
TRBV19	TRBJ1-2	CATTNRAKDYGYTF
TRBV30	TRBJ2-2	CAWSEQMNTGELFF
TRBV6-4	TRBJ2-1	CASSEFGWRELAEQFF
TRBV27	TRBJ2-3	CASSLLDRRTDTQYF
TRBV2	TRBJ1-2	CASFGREPNYGYTF
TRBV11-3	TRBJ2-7	CASSPPGQGLTKQYF